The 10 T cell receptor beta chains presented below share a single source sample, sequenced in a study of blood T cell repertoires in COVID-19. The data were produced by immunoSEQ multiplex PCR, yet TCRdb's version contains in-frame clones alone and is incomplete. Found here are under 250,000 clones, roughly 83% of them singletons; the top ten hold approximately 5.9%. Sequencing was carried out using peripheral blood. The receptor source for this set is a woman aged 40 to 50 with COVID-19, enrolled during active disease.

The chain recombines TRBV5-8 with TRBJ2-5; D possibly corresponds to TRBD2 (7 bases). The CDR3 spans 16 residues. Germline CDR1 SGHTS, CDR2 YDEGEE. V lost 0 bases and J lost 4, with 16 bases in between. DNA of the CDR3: TGTGCCAGCAGCTTGGGGTCGTGGGGGGGCCGAGAGACCCAGTACTTC. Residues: CASSLGSWGGRETQYF.

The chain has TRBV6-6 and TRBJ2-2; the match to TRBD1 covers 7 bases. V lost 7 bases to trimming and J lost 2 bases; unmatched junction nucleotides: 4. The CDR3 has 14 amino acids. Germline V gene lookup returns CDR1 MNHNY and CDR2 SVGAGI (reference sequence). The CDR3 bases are TGTGCCAGCAAGAGACAGGGCAACACCGGGGAGCTGTTTTTT. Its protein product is CASKRQGNTGELFF.

CDR3 coding DNA: TGTGCCCCCATGGCCAGGCGGGGGGATAGCACAGATACGCAGTATTTT. Translation: CAPMARRGDSTDTQYF. The genes are TRBV19 and TRBJ2-3, with TRBD2 matching 8 bases. This CDR3 has 16 amino acids. Trimming at V came to 11 bases and at J to 0 bases, leaving 13 bases not matched to a gene. Germline V gives CDR1 LNHDA, CDR2 SQIVND (reference sequence).

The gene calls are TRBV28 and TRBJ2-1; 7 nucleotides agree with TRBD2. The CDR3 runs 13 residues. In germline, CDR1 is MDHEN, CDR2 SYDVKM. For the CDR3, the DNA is TGTGCAATTTACAACCGGGAGGCCCTAGAGCAGTTCTTC. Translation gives CAIYNREALEQFF. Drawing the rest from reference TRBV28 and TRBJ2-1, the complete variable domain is DVKVTQSSRYLVKRTGEKVFLECVQDMDHENMFWYRQDPGLGLRLIYFSYDVKMKEKGDIPEGYSVSREKKERFSLILESASTNQTSMYLCAIYNREALEQFFGPGTRLTVL.

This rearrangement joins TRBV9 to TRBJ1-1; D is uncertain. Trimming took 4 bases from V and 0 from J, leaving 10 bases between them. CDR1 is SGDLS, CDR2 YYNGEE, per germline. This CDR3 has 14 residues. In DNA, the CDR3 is TGTGCCAGCAGCTTAGTCACGGTGAACACTGAAGCTTTCTTT. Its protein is CASSLVTVNTEAFF.

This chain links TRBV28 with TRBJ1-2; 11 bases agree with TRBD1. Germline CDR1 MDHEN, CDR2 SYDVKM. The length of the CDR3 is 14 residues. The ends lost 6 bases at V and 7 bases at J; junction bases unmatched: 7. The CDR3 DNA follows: TGTGCCAGCAGGGGGACAGGGGGAACTGGTGGCTACACCTTC. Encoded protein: CASRGTGGTGGYTF.

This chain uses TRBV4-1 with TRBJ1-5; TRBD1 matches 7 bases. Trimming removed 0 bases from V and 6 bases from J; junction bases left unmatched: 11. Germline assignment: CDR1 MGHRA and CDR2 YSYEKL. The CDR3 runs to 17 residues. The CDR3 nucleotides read TGCGCCAGCAGCCAAGATCCCCACCAGGGGGTAAGTCAGCCCCAGCATTTT. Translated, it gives CASSQDPHQGVSQPQHF.

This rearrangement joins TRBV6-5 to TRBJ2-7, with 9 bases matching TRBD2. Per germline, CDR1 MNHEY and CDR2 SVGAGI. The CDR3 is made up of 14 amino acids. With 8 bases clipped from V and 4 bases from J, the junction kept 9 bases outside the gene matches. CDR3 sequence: CASSAGGAPYEQYF. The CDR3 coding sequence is TGTGCCAGCTCGGCGGGGGGGGCCCCTTACGAGCAGTACTTC.

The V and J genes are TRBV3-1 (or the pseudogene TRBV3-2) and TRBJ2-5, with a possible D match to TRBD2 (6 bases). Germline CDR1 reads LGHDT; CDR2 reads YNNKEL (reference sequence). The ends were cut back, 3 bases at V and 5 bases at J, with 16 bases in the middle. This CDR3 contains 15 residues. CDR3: CASSQTSTRRETQYF. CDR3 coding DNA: TGTGCCAGCAGCCAGACTTCGACTAGGCGCGAGACCCAGTACTTC.

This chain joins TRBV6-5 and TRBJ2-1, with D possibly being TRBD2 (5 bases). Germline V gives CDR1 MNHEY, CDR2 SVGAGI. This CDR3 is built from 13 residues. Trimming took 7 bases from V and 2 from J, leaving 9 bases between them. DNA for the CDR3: TGTGCCAGCATGCGGGCAGCCTACAATGAGCAGTTCTTC. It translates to CASMRAAYNEQFF.